These T cell receptor beta chains were read from a single sample in a study of T cell responses to AZD1222 COVID-19 vaccine. The protocol was immunoSEQ multiplex PCR, while the TCRdb copy is restricted to in-frame clones and leaves out a portion. Counted here are 150,000 to 200,000 clones, 85% to 95% occurring once; the ten biggest clones make up roughly 1.3%. The material was peripheral blood, obtained on day 0 of AZD1222 vaccination. The receptors here all came from an adult in good health. The CDR3 runs from the conserved cysteine through the conserved F or W. The order of the fields is clone size, J gene, V gene, D gene, CDR3 length, CDR3 DNA, CDR3 protein. D genes are given only for firm matches. Some rows mark clone size as missing; the rest say once, few, many or name a class of expanded clone.

. TRBJ2-2 TRBV4-1 TRBD2 18 TGCGCCAGCAGCCAGGACCCGGGAGGGGTCTCGAACACCGGGGAGCTGTTTTTT CASSQDPGGVSNTGELFF
. TRBJ2-5 TRBV3-1/TRBV3-2 . 14 TGTGCCAGCAGCCCACTTCAGCTTGGAGAGACCCAGTACTTC CASSPLQLGETQYF
few TRBJ1-1 TRBV5-1 TRBD1 16 TGCGCCAGCAGCGCGCCCGACAGGGGGCGAAGGACTGAAGCTTTCTTT CASSAPDRGRRTEAFF
few TRBJ2-7 TRBV30 . 12 TGTGCCTGGACTCTAATCAATAACGAGCAGTACTTC CAWTLINNEQYF
. TRBJ1-1 TRBV5-1 . 16 TGCGCCAGCAGCCCAGCTACACAGGCAATGAACACTGAAGCTTTCTTT CASSPATQAMNTEAFF
. TRBJ1-2 TRBV30 TRBD1 15 TGTGCCTGGAGTCCTCCGGGACAGGGTATTCAGGGCTACACCTTC CAWSPPGQGIQGYTF
. TRBJ1-6 TRBV7-8 . 17 TGTGCCAGCAGCTTAGTTTTAACTACCTCCTATAATTCACCCCTCCACTTT CASSLVLTTSYNSPLHF
. TRBJ2-7 TRBV4-1 . 13 TGCGCCAGCAGCCCCTATACAGGGTACGAGCAGTACTTC CASSPYTGYEQYF
once TRBJ1-2 TRBV15 . 14 TGTGCCACCAGCTCCCCCATACAGAACTATGGCTACACCTTC CATSSPIQNYGYTF
. TRBJ2-1 TRBV27 . 13 TGTGCCAGCAGGAGGGAACTTAAGAATGAGCAGTTCTTC CASRRELKNEQFF
. TRBJ2-1 TRBV4-2 TRBD2 17 TGTGCCAGCAGCCAAGATAGGCTAGCGGGACTCAACAATGAGCAGTTCTTC CASSQDRLAGLNNEQFF
. TRBJ2-1 TRBV10-3 . 17 TGTGCCATCAGTGAGATCGGGCTGTGGAACTCCTACAATGAGCAGTTCTTC CAISEIGLWNSYNEQFF
once TRBJ2-3 TRBV12-3/TRBV12-4 . 12 TGTGCCAGCAGTTTGCGCAGGGGTACGCAGTATTTT CASSLRRGTQYF
. TRBJ1-2 TRBV12-3/TRBV12-4 . 13 TGTGCCAGCACGGGGGACGGTACCTATGGCTACACCTTC CASTGDGTYGYTF
. TRBJ2-7 TRBV18 TRBD2 15 TGTGCCAGCTCACCGGGTCTAGCGGGGGCATACGAGCAGTACTTC CASSPGLAGAYEQYF
. TRBJ1-6 TRBV11-2 TRBD1 17 TGTGCCAGCAGCATAGGGACAGAGCGGACCCGGGCTTCACCCCTCCACTTT CASSIGTERTRASPLHF
once TRBJ2-1 TRBV24-1 . 13 TGTGCCACCAGTGATCCAAGCGACAATGAGCAGTTCTTC CATSDPSDNEQFF
. TRBJ2-7 TRBV28 . 12 TGTGCCAGCAGTTTGTTAAGTTACGAGCAGTACTTC CASSLLSYEQYF
once TRBJ2-1 TRBV12-3/TRBV12-4 TRBD1 13 TGTGCCAGCACCCTGACAGGGGGCGTCGGGCAGTTCTTC CASTLTGGVGQFF
. TRBJ2-7 TRBV9 . 14 TGTGCCAGCAGCGTGTCCCTAAGGGGGAACGAGCAGTACTTC CASSVSLRGNEQYF
once TRBJ1-3 TRBV6-5 . 15 TGTGCCAGCAGCCTCAGACCTTCCTCTGGAAACACCATATATTTT CASSLRPSSGNTIYF
. TRBJ1-1 TRBV7-3 TRBD1 15 TGTGCCAGCAGCCGGACAGGGGAGATGAACACTGAAGCTTTCTTT CASSRTGEMNTEAFF
. TRBJ1-5 TRBV28 . 11 TGTGCCAGCAAGGGTAATCAGCCCCAGCATTTT CASKGNQPQHF